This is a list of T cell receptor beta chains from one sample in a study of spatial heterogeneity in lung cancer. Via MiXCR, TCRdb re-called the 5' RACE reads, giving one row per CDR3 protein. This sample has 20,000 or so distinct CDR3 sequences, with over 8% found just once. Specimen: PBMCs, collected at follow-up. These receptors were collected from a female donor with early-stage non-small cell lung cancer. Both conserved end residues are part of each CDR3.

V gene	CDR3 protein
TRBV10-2	CATRSGRDTGELFF
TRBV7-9	CASSLGARNYGYTF
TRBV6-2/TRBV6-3	CASSYSSSGSSYEQYF
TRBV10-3	CAISDAGGRYETQYF
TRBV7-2	CASSLKVGGTDTQYF
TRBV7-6	CASSLIGERRVGNQPQHF
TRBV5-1	CASSVDTDTQYF
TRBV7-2	CASSLVGTPLVDTQYF
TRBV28	CASSSSWTSSYEQYF
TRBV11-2	CASSFLGPYEQYF
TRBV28	CASRITGLAGVEQYF
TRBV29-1	CSVGQGKRDTQYF
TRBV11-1	CASSFRDDTDTQYF
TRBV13	CASSKGQGDEQYF
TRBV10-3	CAISEVLGLAYEQYF
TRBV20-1	CSARPGTGARELFF
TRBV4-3	CASSQGITGGYEQYF
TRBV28	CASSLTGSGANVLTF
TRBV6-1	CASNRRGTDTQYF
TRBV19	CASRPQGGQSNQPQHF
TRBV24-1	CATSDTNRDYGYTF
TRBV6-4	CASSDETFQGPQHF
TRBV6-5	CASRTAGGLTDTQYF
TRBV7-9	CASRRSGANVLTF
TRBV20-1	CSAEPGLAETQYF
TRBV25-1	CASSKTSASYNEQFF
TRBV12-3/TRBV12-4	CASRHGQFGSNTEAFF
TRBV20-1	CSASGQGALMNYGYTF
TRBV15	CATSIRGGTGELFF
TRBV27	CASKVYTNTEAFF
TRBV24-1	CATGGDSNYGYTF
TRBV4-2	CASSQDRVGNEQFF
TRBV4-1	CASSQGQGARTQYF
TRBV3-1	CASSQDLSGGADTQYF
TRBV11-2	CASSLERGRHEQYF
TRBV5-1	CASSSQGANKNIQYF
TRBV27	CASSWGQGALTEAFF
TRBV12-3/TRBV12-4	CASSRTGGDGTEAFF
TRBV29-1	CSVGEGPQPQHF
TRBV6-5	CASSCSRNYEQYF
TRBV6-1	CASSELAGGQDTQYF
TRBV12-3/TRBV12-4	CASGGRGGSHEQYF